This TCR beta chain was captured by sequencing in a study of shared clonotypes between healthy human individuals. Overall study: Each donor had three CD4 naive, three CD4 memory, two CD8 naive and one CD8 memory plate. Overall study findings and caveats: The naive CD4 repertoires of a handful of donors were compared, and roughly 5.1% of clonotypes were shared. Non-shared clonotypes had lower generation probabilities than clonotypes shared by all four sorted-subset donors.

Germline V gives CDR1 LGHNA, CDR2 YSLEER. The length of the CDR3 is 14 residues. The ends were cut back, 0 bases at V and 6 bases at J, with 10 bases in the middle. A CD45RA-negative memory subset and a CD45RA+ naive subset were separated from the CD4+ cells. Sequenced by immunoSEQ multiplex PCR; TCRdb stores in-frame clones only, minus some. The repertoire holds 1,500,000 or so clones, roughly 95% seen once, with roughly 1.2% in the top ten. Note on this clone: The antigen is undetermined.

The origin of this receptor is a man aged 25-45 years in good health. This chain uses TRBV4-3 with TRBJ2-3; D is possibly TRBD1 or TRBD2 (5 bases each). Source material: naive CD4+ T cells sorted from blood. Subset defined: CD45RA+ positively selected. The CDR3: CASSQDRGADTQYF. The CDR3 region has the DNA TGCGCCAGCAGCCAAGATCGAGGGGCGGATACGCAGTATTTT.